This is a list of T cell receptor beta chains from one sample in a study of cytomegalovirus exposure and HLA in healthy donors. TCRdb's copy holds only in-frame clones and misses some; the assay was immunoSEQ multiplex PCR. The sample yields 52,000 or so clones, 85% to 90% seen once. The sequenced sample consisted of PBMCs. Source of these receptors: a woman between 18 and 29 years old in good health and CMV-seronegative. Both conserved end residues are part of each CDR3. The D gene is left open where the match is weak. Expanded clones get a size class; other rows say once, few or many, or leave the size out.

cdr3_nt cdr3_aa clone_size d_call j_call v_call
TGCGCCAGCAGCCAAGATCCAGGGCCGGAACCATACAATGAGCAGTTCTTC CASSQDPGPEPYNEQFF NA NA TRBJ2-1 TRBV4-3
TGTGCCAGCAGCTCCCCGGGGACAACTAATGAAAAACTGTTTTTT CASSSPGTTNEKLFF once NA TRBJ1-4 TRBV7-9
TGTGCCAGCAGCGTAGAAAGTAGCGGGGCCCAGTTCTTC CASSVESSGAQFF NA TRBD2 TRBJ2-1 TRBV9
TGTGCCAGCACCCCAGGGCAGTTCTCCTACAATGAGCAGTTCTTC CASTPGQFSYNEQFF once NA TRBJ2-1 TRBV9
TGTGCCAGCAGTGACCCGGGGAACACTGAAGCTTTCTTT CASSDPGNTEAFF NA NA TRBJ1-1 TRBV6-1
TGTGCCAGCAGTACCCTCGACAGCAGCTCTGGAAACACCATATATTTT CASSTLDSSSGNTIYF NA NA TRBJ1-3 TRBV28
TGTGCCAGCAGCCGAGACAGAAGCACTGAAGCTTTCTTT CASSRDRSTEAFF once NA TRBJ1-1 TRBV14
TGTGCCAGCAGTTCCCCGGCGGGACGGGGCACAGATACGCAGTATTTT CASSSPAGRGTDTQYF NA NA TRBJ2-3 TRBV28
TGTGCCAGCAGCTTAGAAGGAGGTAGTAGTAGGGAGACCCAGTACTTC CASSLEGGSSRETQYF NA NA TRBJ2-5 TRBV7-6
TGCGCCAGCAGTGACCAAGAACGGTTGAACACTGAAGCTTTCTTT CASSDQERLNTEAFF NA NA TRBJ1-1 TRBV10-2
TGTGCCAGCAGCCCAACGACCGGGACTAACTCCTACGAGCAGTACTTC CASSPTTGTNSYEQYF NA TRBD2 TRBJ2-7 TRBV9
TGTGCCAGCACCCCTGGGGGGGCGACTGAAGCTTTCTTT CASTPGGATEAFF NA NA TRBJ1-1 TRBV6-5
TGCGCCAGCAGCCAAGGAGGTGGGGGCTACACCTTC CASSQGGGGYTF NA NA TRBJ1-2 TRBV4-3
TGCGCCAGCAGCCAAGATCCAGAGACAGGGGTTTTGGTCTTC CASSQDPETGVLVF NA TRBD1 TRBJ2-1 TRBV4-3
TGTGCCAGCAGTGCTGACAGGAATCGTGGCTACACCTTC CASSADRNRGYTF NA NA TRBJ1-2 TRBV2
TGTGCCAGCAACCCGACTAGCGGGGGCGAGACCCAGTACTTC CASNPTSGGETQYF NA TRBD2 TRBJ2-5 TRBV2
TGTGCCAGCAGCACGTGGGGGGGTGATCAGCCCCAGCATTTT CASSTWGGDQPQHF NA NA TRBJ1-5 TRBV13
TGTGCCAGCAGCTTAAGGGCTAGCGGGAGAGATGAGCAGTTCTTC CASSLRASGRDEQFF NA TRBD2 TRBJ2-1 TRBV7-8
TGTGCCAGCAGTTTAACACCAGGCTCCTACAATGAGCAGTTCTTC CASSLTPGSYNEQFF NA NA TRBJ2-1 TRBV28
TGTGCCAGCAGTTCGACAGGGGGGGTAGCTTTCTTT CASSSTGGVAFF NA TRBD1 TRBJ1-1 TRBV6-5
TGTGCCAGCAGCAACAGTGGCAATCAGCCCCAGCATTTT CASSNSGNQPQHF NA NA TRBJ1-5 TRBV7-9
TGTGCCAGCAGTATGACAGGGGCCAGGGCGTCCTACGAGCAGTACTTC CASSMTGARASYEQYF NA TRBD1 TRBJ2-7 TRBV6-6
TGCAGCGTTGGACTAGCGGCCTACAATGAGCAGTTCTTC CSVGLAAYNEQFF NA TRBD2 TRBJ2-1 TRBV29-1
TGTGCCAGCTCTTCCCCCACTAGCGGGAGGAACAATGAGCAGTTCTTC CASSSPTSGRNNEQFF NA TRBD2 TRBJ2-1 TRBV18
TGTGCCAGCAGTACAGAGCCGGGGCAAGAGACCCAGTACTTC CASSTEPGQETQYF NA NA TRBJ2-5 TRBV6-1
TGTGCCTGGACCATTGACAGGAATCAGCCCCAGCATTTT CAWTIDRNQPQHF NA NA TRBJ1-5 TRBV30
TGCGCCAGCAGCCAAGGACCCCCGGGTAGCGCTTCAGAGACCCAGTACTTC CASSQGPPGSASETQYF once NA TRBJ2-5 TRBV4-1
TGCGCCAGCAGCCCCGGACTAGCGGGGGGCTCCTACAATGAGCAGTTCTTC CASSPGLAGGSYNEQFF NA TRBD2 TRBJ2-1 TRBV5-1
TGCGCCAGCAGCGTTGGCCCTACTAGCGGGATTTCCAACACGCAGTATTTT CASSVGPTSGISNTQYF once TRBD2 TRBJ2-3 TRBV5-1
TGTGCCAGCAGCGTAGACGGGGTTGCCTATGGCTACACCTTC CASSVDGVAYGYTF NA NA TRBJ1-2 TRBV9
TGTGCCATCAGCCCGGAGGGTAATCAGCCCCAGCATTTT CAISPEGNQPQHF NA NA TRBJ1-5 TRBV10-3
TGTGCCAGCAGCCCCGGGACAGCAGATACGCAGTATTTT CASSPGTADTQYF NA TRBD1 TRBJ2-3 TRBV2
TGTGCCTGGAATGGACAGGCCCCAGGGTCCGAGCAGTACTTC CAWNGQAPGSEQYF NA TRBD1 TRBJ2-7 TRBV30
TGTGCCAGCAGCTTAGATCGGGGTTCCTGGCAGCCCCAGCATTTT CASSLDRGSWQPQHF NA NA TRBJ1-5 TRBV11-2
TGTGCCAGCAGCTTGAGTAGCGGGAGTGGGGAGCTGTTTTTT CASSLSSGSGELFF NA TRBD2 TRBJ2-2 TRBV7-3
TGTGCCAGCAGGGCTGGGAAAGGGGTGTATGGCGAGCAGTACTTC CASRAGKGVYGEQYF NA NA TRBJ2-7 TRBV6-1
TGTGCCAGCAGCCAAGATAGGGACTACTACGAGCAGTACTTC CASSQDRDYYEQYF NA TRBD2 TRBJ2-7 TRBV4-2
TGTGCCAGCAGTTTTTCGACTGGGACTAGATACAATGAGCAGTTCTTC CASSFSTGTRYNEQFF NA TRBD2 TRBJ2-1 TRBV6-6
TGCGCCAGCAGTCGCCCCCGGGACAGGGGGCCGGGGACTAATGAAAAACTGTTTTTT CASSRPRDRGPGTNEKLFF NA TRBD1 TRBJ1-4 TRBV23-1
TGTGCCAGCACCCACTTGACAGGTCGATTAAAAGATACGCAGTATTTT CASTHLTGRLKDTQYF NA NA TRBJ2-3 TRBV2